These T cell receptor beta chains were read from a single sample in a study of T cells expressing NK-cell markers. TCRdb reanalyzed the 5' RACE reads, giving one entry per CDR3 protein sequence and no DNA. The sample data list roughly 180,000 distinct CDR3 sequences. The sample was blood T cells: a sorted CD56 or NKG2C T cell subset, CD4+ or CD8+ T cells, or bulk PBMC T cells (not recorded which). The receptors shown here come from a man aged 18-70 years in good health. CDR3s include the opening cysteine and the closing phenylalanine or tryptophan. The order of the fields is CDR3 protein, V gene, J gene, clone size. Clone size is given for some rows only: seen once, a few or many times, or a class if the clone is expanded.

CDR3 protein: CASSDPGTSGGATDEQFF; V gene: TRBV2; J gene: TRBJ2-1; clone size: medium-sized
CDR3 protein: CASSYRFGRGGTDTQYF; V gene: TRBV12-3/TRBV12-4; J gene: TRBJ2-3; clone size: .
CDR3 protein: CASRLGYGNQPQHF; V gene: TRBV7-2; J gene: TRBJ1-5; clone size: .
CDR3 protein: CATSETGGSGELFF; V gene: TRBV24-1; J gene: TRBJ2-2; clone size: .
CDR3 protein: CASSVAAGLNQPQHF; V gene: TRBV9; J gene: TRBJ1-5; clone size: .
CDR3 protein: CASSQDIGVGGNTIYF; V gene: TRBV4-1; J gene: TRBJ1-3; clone size: .
CDR3 protein: CASSAGAVSTNEKLFF; V gene: TRBV2; J gene: TRBJ1-4; clone size: .
CDR3 protein: CASSQGGGEQFF; V gene: TRBV4-2; J gene: TRBJ2-1; clone size: .
CDR3 protein: CASSIFPTGGFNQPQHF; V gene: TRBV19; J gene: TRBJ1-5; clone size: .
CDR3 protein: CASRSNRDTEAFF; V gene: TRBV2; J gene: TRBJ1-1; clone size: .
CDR3 protein: CASSLLQTSGGDAAQYF; V gene: TRBV13; J gene: TRBJ2-5; clone size: .
CDR3 protein: CASSPPLAGGQAYNEQFF; V gene: TRBV18; J gene: TRBJ2-1; clone size: .
CDR3 protein: CSARQTSGVPIQETQYF; V gene: TRBV20-1; J gene: TRBJ2-5; clone size: .
CDR3 protein: CASISGQSRRTDTQYF; V gene: TRBV6-1; J gene: TRBJ2-3; clone size: .
CDR3 protein: CASGLTTGGANTGELFF; V gene: TRBV12-5; J gene: TRBJ2-2; clone size: .
CDR3 protein: CASSLAQVYGYTF; V gene: TRBV5-6; J gene: TRBJ1-2; clone size: .
CDR3 protein: CASSQTGENNEQFF; V gene: TRBV28; J gene: TRBJ2-1; clone size: .
CDR3 protein: CAWSDAGWSANEKLFF; V gene: TRBV30; J gene: TRBJ1-4; clone size: .
CDR3 protein: CAWSAYSGGAETQYF; V gene: TRBV30; J gene: TRBJ2-5; clone size: .
CDR3 protein: CASSQARRSQETQYF; V gene: TRBV4-2; J gene: TRBJ2-5; clone size: .
CDR3 protein: CASSPGGIGTEAFF; V gene: TRBV7-6; J gene: TRBJ1-1; clone size: .
CDR3 protein: CASSPQSLGDYGYTF; V gene: TRBV3-1; J gene: TRBJ1-2; clone size: .
CDR3 protein: CASSFRRQGAGTYEQYF; V gene: TRBV5-6; J gene: TRBJ2-7; clone size: .